This T cell receptor (beta chain) was recovered during a study of cytomegalovirus exposure and HLA in healthy donors. Study-level points and caveats: Reports indicated that the classifier achieved high specificity and sensitivity in diagnosing cytomegalovirus status. According to a later analysis, most TCR beta chains associated with CMV appeared HLA-restricted.

Details on this clone: Its matching antigen is unknown.

V shed 7 bases and J shed 1 base, with 14 bases lying between them. The CDR3 consists of 14 residues. Germline V gene lookup returns CDR1 SGHRS and CDR2 YFSETQ. 60 Vbeta and 13 Jbeta primers were used in PCR. Per the original methods: Later analysis identified some 80 million unique TCR beta chains, 10 million to 12 million shared. Some clones are missing from TCRdb's copy, which holds only in-frame ones; the method was immunoSEQ multiplex PCR. V, J and clone size are taken as reported in that table, and D and trimming were inferred from the DNA itself. The sample features around 31,000 clones, with less than 0.75% in its top ten. Donors showed nominal health when sampled, although they likely had unrecorded immune exposures.

Sample: PBMCs. The receptor's source is a man in his thirties or forties in good health and CMV-seronegative. The chain joins TRBV5-1 to TRBJ1-1; TRBD1 might be the D (6 bases). The CDR3 is CASLLGTSNTEAFF. In DNA, the CDR3 is TGCGCCAGCCTCCTCGGGACATCGAACACTGAAGCTTTCTTT.